This T cell receptor beta chain was observed in a study of blood T cells in healthy people across ages. The CDR3 contains 14 residues. The V and J ends lost 2 bases and 4 bases respectively, with 8 bases between them. The germline CDR1 and CDR2 sequences are SEHNR and FQNEAQ (reference sequence). It was with a sample-barcoded 5' primer and a J-beta primer mix that a second PCR of roughly 7 to 12 cycles was run. Each CDR3 protein gets one entry after TCRdb re-called the 5' RACE reads with MiXCR. The data show about 570,000 distinct CDR3 sequences, 27% seen once. This clonotype appeared once. The study drew donors from healthy Caucasian individuals in Russia aged about 6 to 95.

This clonotype originated in an older woman in good health. The specimen sequenced was blood. The genes are TRBV7-9 and TRBJ2-2; TRBD2 might be the D (6 bases). CDR3 DNA: TGTGCCAGCAGCTTAACGGAGGGCACCGGGGAGCTGTTTTTT. Encoded protein: CASSLTEGTGELFF.